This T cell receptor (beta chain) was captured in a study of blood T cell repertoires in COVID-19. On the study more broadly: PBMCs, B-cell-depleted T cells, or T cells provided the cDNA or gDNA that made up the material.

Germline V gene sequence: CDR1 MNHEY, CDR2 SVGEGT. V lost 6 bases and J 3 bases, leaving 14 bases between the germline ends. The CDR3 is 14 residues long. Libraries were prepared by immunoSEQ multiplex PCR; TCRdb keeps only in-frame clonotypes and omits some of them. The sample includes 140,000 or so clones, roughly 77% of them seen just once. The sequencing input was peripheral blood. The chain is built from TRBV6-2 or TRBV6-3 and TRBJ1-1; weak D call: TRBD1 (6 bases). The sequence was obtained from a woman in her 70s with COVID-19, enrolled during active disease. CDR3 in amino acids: CASSQQGSYTEAFF. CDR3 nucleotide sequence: TGTGCCAGCAGCCAACAGGGATCGTACACTGAAGCTTTCTTT.